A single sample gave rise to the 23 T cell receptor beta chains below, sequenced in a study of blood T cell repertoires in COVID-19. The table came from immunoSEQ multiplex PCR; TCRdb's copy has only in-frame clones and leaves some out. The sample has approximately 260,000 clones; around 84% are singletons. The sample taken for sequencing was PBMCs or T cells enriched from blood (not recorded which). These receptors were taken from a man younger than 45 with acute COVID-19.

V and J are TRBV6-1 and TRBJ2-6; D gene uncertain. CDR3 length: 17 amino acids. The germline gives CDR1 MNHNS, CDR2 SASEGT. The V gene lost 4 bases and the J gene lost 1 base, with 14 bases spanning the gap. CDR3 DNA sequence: TGTGCCAGCAGTGGAGATAGATCCCTTTCTGGGGCCAACGTCCTGACTTTC. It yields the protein CASSGDRSLSGANVLTF.

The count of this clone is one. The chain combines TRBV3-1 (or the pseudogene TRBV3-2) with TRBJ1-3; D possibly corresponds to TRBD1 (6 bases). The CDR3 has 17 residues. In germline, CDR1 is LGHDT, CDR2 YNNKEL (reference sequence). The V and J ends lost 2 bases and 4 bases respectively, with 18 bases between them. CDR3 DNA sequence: TGTGCCAGCAGCCAATCCCCTAAAACAGGGAAAGGAAACACCATATATTTT. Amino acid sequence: CASSQSPKTGKGNTIYF.

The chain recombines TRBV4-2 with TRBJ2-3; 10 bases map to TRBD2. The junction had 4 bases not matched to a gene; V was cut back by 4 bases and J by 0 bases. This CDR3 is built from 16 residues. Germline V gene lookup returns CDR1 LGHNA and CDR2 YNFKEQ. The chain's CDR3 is CASSLRTSGSTDTQYF. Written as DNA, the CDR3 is TGTGCCAGCAGCCTGAGGACTAGCGGAAGCACAGATACGCAGTATTTT.

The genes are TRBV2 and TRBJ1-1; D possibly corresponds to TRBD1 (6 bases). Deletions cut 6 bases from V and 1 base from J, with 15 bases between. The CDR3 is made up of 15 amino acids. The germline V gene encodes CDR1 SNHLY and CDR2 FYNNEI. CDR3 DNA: TGTGCCAGCAGAGAGGTAGGACAGCCGAACACTGAAGCTTTCTTT. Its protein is CASREVGQPNTEAFF.

Written as DNA, the CDR3 is TGTGCCAGCAGTCCTCCAAGTAGAGCCGAGCAGTACGTC. Amino acid sequence: CASSPPSRAEQYV. The V gene is TRBV6-5, the J gene TRBJ2-7; D call uncertain. The V end was cut by 5 bases, the J end by 6 bases, with 14 bases between. This CDR3 is 13 amino acids long. CDR1 is MNHEY and CDR2 is SVGAGI in the germline V gene.

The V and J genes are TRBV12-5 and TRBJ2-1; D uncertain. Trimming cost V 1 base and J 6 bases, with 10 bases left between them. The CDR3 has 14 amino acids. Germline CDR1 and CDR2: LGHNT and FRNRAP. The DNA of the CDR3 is TGTGCTAGTGGTTTGGCGAGCATAAGCAATGAGCAGTTCTTC. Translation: CASGLASISNEQFF.

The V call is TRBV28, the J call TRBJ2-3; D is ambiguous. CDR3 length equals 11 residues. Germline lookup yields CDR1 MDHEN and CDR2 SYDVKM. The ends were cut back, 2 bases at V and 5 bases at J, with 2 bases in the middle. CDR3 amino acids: CASSLLDTQYF. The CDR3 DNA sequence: TGTGCCAGCAGTTTACTAGATACGCAGTATTTT.

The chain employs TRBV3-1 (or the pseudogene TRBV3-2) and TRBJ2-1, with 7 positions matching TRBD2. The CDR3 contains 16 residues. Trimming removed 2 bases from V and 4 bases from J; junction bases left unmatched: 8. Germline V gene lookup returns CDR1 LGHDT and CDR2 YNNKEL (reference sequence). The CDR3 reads CASSQRLLAAYNEQFF. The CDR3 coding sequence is TGTGCCAGCAGCCAAAGACTCCTAGCGGCATACAATGAGCAGTTCTTC.

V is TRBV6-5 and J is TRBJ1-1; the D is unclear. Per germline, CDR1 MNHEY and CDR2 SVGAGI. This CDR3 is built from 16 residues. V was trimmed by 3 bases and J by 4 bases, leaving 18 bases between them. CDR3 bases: TGTGCCAGCAGTTATACGGCAGGTATTTTCGGCACTGAAGCTTTCTTT. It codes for CASSYTAGIFGTEAFF.

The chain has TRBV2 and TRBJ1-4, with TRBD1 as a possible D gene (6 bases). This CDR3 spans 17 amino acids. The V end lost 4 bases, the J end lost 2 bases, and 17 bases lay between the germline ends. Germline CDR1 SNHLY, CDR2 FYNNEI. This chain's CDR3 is CASSALGRGVTNEKLFF. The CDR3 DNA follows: TGTGCCAGCAGTGCCCTGGGCAGGGGTGTTACTAATGAAAAACTGTTTTTT.

CDR3 region: CASSPGLDETQYF. CDR3 DNA: TGTGCCAGCAGCCCGGGACTTGACGAGACCCAGTACTTC. The rearrangement links TRBV6-5 to TRBJ2-5; maybe TRBD2 (6 bases). The V end was cut by 6 bases, the J end by 5 bases, with 13 bases between. Germline V lookup: CDR1 MNHEY, CDR2 SVGAGI. This CDR3 spans 13 amino acids.

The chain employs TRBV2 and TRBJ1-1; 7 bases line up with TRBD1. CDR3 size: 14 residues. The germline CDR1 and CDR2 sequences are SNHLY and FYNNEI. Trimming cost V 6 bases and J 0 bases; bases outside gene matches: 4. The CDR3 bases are TGTGCCAGCAGCTTGGGACAGATGAACACTGAAGCTTTCTTT. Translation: CASSLGQMNTEAFF.

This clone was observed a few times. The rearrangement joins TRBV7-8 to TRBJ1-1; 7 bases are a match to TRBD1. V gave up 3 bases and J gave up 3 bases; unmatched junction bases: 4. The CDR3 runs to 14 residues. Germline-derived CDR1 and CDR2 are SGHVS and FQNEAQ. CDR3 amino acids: CASSFQGGDTEAFF. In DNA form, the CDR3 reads TGTGCCAGCAGCTTTCAGGGGGGAGACACTGAAGCTTTCTTT.

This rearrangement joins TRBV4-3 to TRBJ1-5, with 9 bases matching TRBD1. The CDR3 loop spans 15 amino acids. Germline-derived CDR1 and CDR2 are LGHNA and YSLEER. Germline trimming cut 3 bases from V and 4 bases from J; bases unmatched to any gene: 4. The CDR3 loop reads CASSQTGTGNQPQHF. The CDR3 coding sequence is TGCGCCAGCAGCCAGACCGGGACAGGGAATCAGCCCCAGCATTTT.

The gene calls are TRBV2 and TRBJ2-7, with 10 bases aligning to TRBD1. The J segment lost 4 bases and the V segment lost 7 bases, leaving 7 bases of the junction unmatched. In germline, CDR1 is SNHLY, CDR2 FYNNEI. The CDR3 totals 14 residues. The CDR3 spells CASILGQGDYEQYV. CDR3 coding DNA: TGTGCCAGCATTCTCGGACAGGGGGATTACGAGCAGTACGTC.

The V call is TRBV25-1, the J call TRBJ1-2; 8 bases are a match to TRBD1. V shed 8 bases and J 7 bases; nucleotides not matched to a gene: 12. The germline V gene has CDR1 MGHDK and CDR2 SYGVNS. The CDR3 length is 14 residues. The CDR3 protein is CASSGTGGGGGYTF. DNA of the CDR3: TGTGCCAGCTCGGGGACAGGCGGCGGGGGTGGCTACACCTTC.

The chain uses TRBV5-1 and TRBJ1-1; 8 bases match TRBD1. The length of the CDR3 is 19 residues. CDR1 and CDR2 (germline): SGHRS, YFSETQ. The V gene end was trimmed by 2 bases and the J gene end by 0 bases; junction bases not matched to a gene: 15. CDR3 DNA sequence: TGCGCCAGCAGCTTACTGCAGCGGGCAGGGGGCTCGATGAACACTGAAGCTTTCTTT. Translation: CASSLLQRAGGSMNTEAFF.

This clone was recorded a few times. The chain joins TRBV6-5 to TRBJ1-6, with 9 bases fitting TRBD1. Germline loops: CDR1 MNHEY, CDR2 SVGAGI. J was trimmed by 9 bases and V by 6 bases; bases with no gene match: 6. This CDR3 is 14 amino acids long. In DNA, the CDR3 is TGTGCCAGCAGCCTAGGGACAGGGTCTTCACCCCTCCACTTT. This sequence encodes CASSLGTGSSPLHF.

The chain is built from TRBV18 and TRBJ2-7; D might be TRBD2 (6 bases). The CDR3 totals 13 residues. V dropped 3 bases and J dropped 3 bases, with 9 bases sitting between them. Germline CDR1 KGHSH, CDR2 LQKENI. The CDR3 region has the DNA TGTGCCAGCTCACCCCGGGGAGGCTACGAGCAGTACGTC. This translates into CASSPRGGYEQYV.

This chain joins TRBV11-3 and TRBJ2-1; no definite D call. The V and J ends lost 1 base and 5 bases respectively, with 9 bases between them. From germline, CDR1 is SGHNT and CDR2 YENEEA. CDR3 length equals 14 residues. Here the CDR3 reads CASSLVTENNEQFF. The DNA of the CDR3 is TGTGCCAGCAGCTTAGTAACGGAGAACAATGAGCAGTTCTTC. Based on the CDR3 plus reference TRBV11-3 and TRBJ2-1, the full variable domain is EAGVVQSPRYKIIEKKQPVAFWCNPISGHNTLYWYLQNLGQGPELLIRYENEEAVDDSQLPKDRFSAERLKGVDSTLKIQPAELGDSAVYLCASSLVTENNEQFFGPGTRLTVL.

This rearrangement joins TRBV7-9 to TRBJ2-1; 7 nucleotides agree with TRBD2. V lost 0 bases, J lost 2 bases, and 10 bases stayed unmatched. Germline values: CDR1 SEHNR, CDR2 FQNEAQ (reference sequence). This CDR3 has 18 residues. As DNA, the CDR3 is TGTGCCAGCAGCTTAGCGCCCTTGCGGGAGAGACCCTACAATGAGCAGTTCTTC. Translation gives CASSLAPLRERPYNEQFF.

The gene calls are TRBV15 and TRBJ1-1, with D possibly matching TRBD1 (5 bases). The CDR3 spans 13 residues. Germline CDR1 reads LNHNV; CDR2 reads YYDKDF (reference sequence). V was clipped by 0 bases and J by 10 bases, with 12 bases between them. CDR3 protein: CATSRDQGEGAFF. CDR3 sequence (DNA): TGTGCCACCAGCAGAGATCAAGGGGAGGGAGCTTTCTTT. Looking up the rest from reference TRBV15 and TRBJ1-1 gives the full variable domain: DAMVIQNPRYQVTQFGKPVTLSCSQTLNHNVMYWYQQKSSQAPKLLFHYYDKDFNNEADTPDNFQSRRPNTSFCFLDIRSPGLGDTAMYLCATSRDQGEGAFFGQGTRLTVV.

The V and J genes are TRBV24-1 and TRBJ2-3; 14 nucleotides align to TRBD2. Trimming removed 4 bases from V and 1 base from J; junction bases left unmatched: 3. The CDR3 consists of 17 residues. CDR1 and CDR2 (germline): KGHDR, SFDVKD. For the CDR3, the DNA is TGTGCCACCAGTGAGCCGGGACTAGCGGGGGGCACAGATACGCAGTATTTT. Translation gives CATSEPGLAGGTDTQYF.